Below are 27 T cell receptor beta chains sequenced from a single sample in a study of post-analysis software for immune sequencing data. Sequencing libraries made from TCR beta cDNA carried unique molecular identifiers. TCRdb re-called the PCR reads through MiXCR, storing one row per CDR3 protein. In the table there are about 400,000 distinct CDR3 sequences, around a third of which are singletons. These receptors' antigens are unknown. Points from the study as a whole: Five TRBV segments were significantly more frequent in patients than in controls. TRBV5-6, TRBV5-1 and TRBV20-1 were among these segments.

Sequencing input: blood. Source of these receptors: a girl under 18 with multiple sclerosis.

The J gene is TRBJ2-3, the V gene TRBV10-3; TRBD1 is a possible D gene (6 bases). CDR1 is ENHRY, CDR2 SYGVKD, per germline. This CDR3 spans 19 amino acids. Trimming stripped 2 bases from V and 2 bases from J, with 23 bases between. The CDR3, as DNA: TGTGCCATCAGTGAGAATTGGGCGGACAGCCATGCGGACACAGATACGCAGTATTTT. Encoded protein: CAISENWADSHADTDTQYF.

The table lists this clonotype with a few counts. V and J are TRBV9 and TRBJ1-2, with D possibly TRBD1 on 5 matching bases. V lost 0 bases, J lost 0 bases, and 9 bases lay in between. The CDR3 extends over 15 amino acids. Germline CDR1 reads SGDLS; CDR2 reads YYNGEE. The CDR3: CASSVGGDSNYGYTF. CDR3 in DNA: TGTGCCAGCAGCGTAGGAGGGGATTCTAACTATGGCTACACCTTC.

This clonotype came up a few times. J is TRBJ2-7 and V is TRBV6-2 or TRBV6-3, with a possible D match to TRBD2 (6 bases). The CDR3 spans 17 residues. Germline CDR1 MNHEY, CDR2 SVGEGT. V was pared by 0 bases and J by 3 bases, with 18 bases between. CDR3 amino acids: CASSYSMPRPGDYEQYF. CDR3 in DNA: TGTGCCAGCAGTTACTCGATGCCGAGACCGGGGGACTACGAGCAGTACTTC.

To note about this clonotype: Being one base from a much bigger clone, this may be a read error. The rearrangement joins TRBV5-1 to TRBJ1-2; 9 bases match TRBD1. The CDR3 runs 16 residues. Germline CDR1 and CDR2: SGHRS and YFSETQ. V shed 5 bases and J 6 bases; nucleotides not matched to a gene: 14. This CDR3 is CASSRDREPTGNGYTF. DNA of the CDR3: TGCGCCAGCAGTCGGGACAGGGAGCCCACGGGGAATGGCTACACCTTC.

This clonotype showed up just a few times. The chain uses TRBV7-2 and TRBJ2-5, with 7 bases that match TRBD1. The CDR3 has 17 residues. J lost 2 bases, V lost 1 base, and 10 bases had no gene match. The V gene's germline CDR1 is SGHTA and CDR2 FQGNSA. The CDR3: CASSLVGRTGVQETQYF. The CDR3 DNA sequence: TGTGCCAGCAGCTTAGTGGGCCGTACAGGGGTTCAAGAGACCCAGTACTTC. Full variable domain (outside the CDR3, taken from reference TRBV7-2 and TRBJ2-5): GAGVSQSPSNKVTEKGKDVELRCDPISGHTALYWYRQSLGQGLEFLIYFQGNSAPDKSGLPSDRFSAERTGGSVSTLTIQRTQQEDSAVYLCASSLVGRTGVQETQYFGPGTRLLVL.

The chain carries TRBV2 and TRBJ1-1; a weak D match, TRBD1 (5 bases). Trimming cost V 1 base and J 0 bases, with 12 bases left between them. The CDR3 has 16 amino acids. Per germline, CDR1 SNHLY and CDR2 FYNNEI. In DNA, the CDR3 is TGTGCCAGCAGTGAAGGAGGGGCAGAGATGAACACTGAAGCTTTCTTT. Encoded protein: CASSEGGAEMNTEAFF. The full variable domain, in which reference TRBV2 and TRBJ1-1 provide the parts outside the CDR3, is EPEVTQTPSHQVTQMGQEVILRCVPISNHLYFYWYRQILGQKVEFLVSFYNNEISEKSEIFDDQFSVERPDGSNFTLKIRSTKLEDSAMYFCASSEGGAEMNTEAFFGQGTRLTVV.

The chain links TRBV12-3 or TRBV12-4 to TRBJ2-7; D is possibly TRBD1 (5 bases). Between the trimmed V and J ends, which lost 3 bases and 7 bases, there was a span of 13 bases. CDR3 length: 13 residues. CDR3 region: CASSFWGLGEQYF. The CDR3 DNA is TGTGCCAGCAGTTTTTGGGGCCTTGGGGAGCAGTACTTC.

This clonotype was observed a few times. The chain couples TRBV13 to TRBJ2-7; 8 nucleotides match TRBD2. CDR3 length: 14 residues. CDR1 PRHDT and CDR2 FYEKMQ come from the germline V gene (reference sequence). J lost 6 bases, V lost 0 bases, and 4 bases had no gene match. CDR3 loop: CASSLGKTSGEQYF. The DNA for the CDR3 is TGTGCCAGCAGCTTAGGCAAAACTAGCGGCGAGCAGTACTTC.

V and J are TRBV6-5 and TRBJ2-5, with a weak D call TRBD1 (5 bases). Germline V gene sequence: CDR1 MNHEY, CDR2 SVGAGI. Trimming stripped 6 bases from V and 4 bases from J, with 15 bases between. This CDR3 contains 14 residues. CDR3 loop: CASSYMSQGETQYF. CDR3 DNA sequence: TGTGCCAGCAGCTACATGAGCCAGGGAGAGACCCAGTACTTC.

The chain joins TRBV4-2 to TRBJ2-1; no definite D call. CDR1 is LGHNA and CDR2 is YNFKEQ in the germline V gene. Trimming took 2 bases from V and 5 from J, leaving 10 bases between them. This CDR3 has 14 amino acids. The CDR3 is CASSQSVGDNEQFF. CDR3 coding DNA: TGTGCCAGCAGCCAATCGGTCGGCGACAATGAGCAGTTCTTC.

CDR3 loop: CASSQDRETVTYEQYF. In DNA, the CDR3 is TGCGCCAGCAGCCAAGATCGGGAGACAGTTACCTACGAGCAGTACTTC. The rearrangement uses TRBV4-3 and TRBJ2-7; D is perhaps TRBD2 (6 bases). Germline V gene data show CDR1 as LGHNA and CDR2 as YSLEER. The CDR3 extends over 16 amino acids. The ends were cut back, 0 bases at V and 2 bases at J, with 14 bases in the middle.

This chain links TRBV5-1 with TRBJ1-1; D is uncertain. From germline, CDR1 is SGHRS and CDR2 YFSETQ. CDR3 length: 12 residues. V lost 0 bases and J lost 7, with 7 bases in between. DNA for the CDR3: TGCGCCAGCAGCTTGGTTGGTCTTGAAGCTTTCTTT. Protein product: CASSLVGLEAFF. Looking up the rest from reference TRBV5-1 and TRBJ1-1 gives the full variable domain: KAGVTQTPRYLIKTRGQQVTLSCSPISGHRSVSWYQQTPGQGLQFLFEYFSETQRNKGNFPGRFSGRQFSNSRSEMNVSTLELGDSALYLCASSLVGLEAFFGQGTRLTVV.

CDR3 sequence (DNA): TGTGCCAGCAGTGGGGGGCAGGGCTATCAGCCCCAGCATTTT. It translates to CASSGGQGYQPQHF. The chain carries TRBV5-8 and TRBJ1-5; D might be TRBD1 (6 bases). Germline V gives CDR1 SGHTS, CDR2 YDEGEE. Trimming shortened V by 5 bases and J by 5 bases, and 14 bases separated the two germline ends. CDR3 length: 14 residues.

The chain is built from TRBV24-1 and TRBJ2-1, with unresolved D. Germline CDR1 KGHDR, CDR2 SFDVKD. This CDR3 region has 12 residues. V lost 1 base and J 7 bases, leaving 4 bases between the germline ends. CDR3 loop: CATSDFENEQFF. CDR3 coding DNA: TGTGCCACCAGTGATTTCGAGAATGAGCAGTTCTTC.

This clonotype was observed a few times. The rearrangement links TRBV20-1 to TRBJ2-3; D may be TRBD2 (6 bases). Per germline, CDR1 DFQATT and CDR2 SNEGSKA (reference sequence). The CDR3 extends over 14 amino acids. Trimming removed 3 bases from V and 3 bases from J, with 13 bases in between. The CDR3 sequence is CSASSISGTDTQYF. The CDR3 DNA follows: TGCAGTGCTAGCTCTATAAGCGGGACAGATACGCAGTATTTT.

The CDR3: CASSQAAGQGHEQYF. The CDR3, as DNA: TGTGCCAGCAGCCAAGCGGCAGGACAAGGCCACGAGCAGTACTTC. The V and J genes are TRBV3-1 and TRBJ2-5; D is possibly TRBD1 (5 bases). The J call may be incorrect, as the DNA end agrees better with TRBJ2-7. This CDR3 is 15 amino acids long. Germline lookup yields CDR1 LGHDT and CDR2 YNNKEL (reference sequence).

Only one count was recorded for this clonotype. This rearrangement joins TRBV6-6 to TRBJ1-2; D is undetermined. The CDR3 contains 15 residues. CDR1 is MNHNY, CDR2 SVGAGI, per germline (reference sequence). V was trimmed by 4 bases and J by 7 bases, leaving 19 bases between them. DNA for the CDR3: TGTGCCAGCAGTTTCGAGGGAATTTCACCTGGTGGCTACACCTTC. Its translation: CASSFEGISPGGYTF.

The V and J genes are TRBV7-9 and TRBJ2-3, with TRBD2 identical over 10 bases. CDR1 and CDR2 from the germline V gene are SEHNR and FQNEAQ (reference sequence). The CDR3 loop spans 17 amino acids. The junction had 7 bases not matched to a gene; V was cut back by 2 bases and J by 2 bases. This CDR3 is CASSLPPSGGSTDTQYF. As DNA, the CDR3 is TGTGCCAGCAGCTTACCCCCTAGCGGGGGTTCCACAGATACGCAGTATTTT.

This clonotype turned up a few times. V gene TRBV4-3 combines with J gene TRBJ1-2; a weak D match, TRBD1 (5 bases). The V end was cut by 0 bases, the J end by 2 bases, with 13 bases between. This CDR3 comprises 16 residues. Germline assignment: CDR1 LGHNA and CDR2 YSLEER. The CDR3 protein is CASSQDQGGPNYGYTF. The CDR3 DNA reads as TGCGCCAGCAGCCAAGATCAGGGCGGACCCAACTATGGCTACACCTTC.

Turning to this clonotype: The junction and the germline gene differ at one end; a read error may be behind it. The J gene is TRBJ2-3, the V gene TRBV7-9, with no clear D. CDR3 length: 13 amino acids. Looked up from germline, CDR1 is SEHNR and CDR2 is FQNEAQ (reference sequence). CDR3 sequence reads: CTSSRSITDTQYF. CDR3 DNA: TGTACCAGCAGCCGCTCGATTACAGATACGCAGTATTTT.

This clonotype was picked up a small number of times. V is TRBV5-1 and J is TRBJ1-1; the D is unclear. V lost 2 bases and J lost 3, with 11 bases in between. This CDR3 is built from 14 residues. Looked up from germline, CDR1 is SGHRS and CDR2 is YFSETQ. CDR3 DNA sequence: TGCGCCAGCAGCTTCAGCCAGGATCACACTGAAGCTTTCTTT. Its protein product is CASSFSQDHTEAFF.

This clonotype was recorded a few times. The genes are TRBV7-6 and TRBJ1-1; D possibly corresponds to TRBD1 (5 bases). V lost 1 base and J 3 bases, leaving 15 bases between the germline ends. Looked up from germline, CDR1 is SGHVS and CDR2 is FNYEAQ. There are 16 residues in the CDR3. CDR3 DNA: TGTGCCAGCAGCTTAGTGCCCTTGGGGGGAGACACTGAAGCTTTCTTT. It translates to CASSLVPLGGDTEAFF.

The chain has TRBV3-1 and TRBJ1-2, with D unresolved. This CDR3 is 15 amino acids long. Germline values: CDR1 LGHDT, CDR2 YNNKEL (reference sequence). Between the trimmed V and J ends, which lost 1 base and 5 bases, there was a span of 14 bases. CDR3 protein: CASSQGRAARYGYTF. CDR3 DNA sequence: TGTGCCAGCAGCCAAGGGCGGGCAGCTCGGTATGGCTACACCTTC.

This clonotype was detected ten times or more. The chain links TRBV6-5 to TRBJ1-1, with a possible D match to TRBD1 (5 bases). V lost 6 bases to trimming and J lost 1 base, with 9 bases between them. The V gene's germline CDR1 is MNHEY and CDR2 SVGAGI. The CDR3 contains 13 residues. The CDR3 coding sequence is TGTGCCAGCAGGAGCGGACAGAACACTGAAGCTTTCTTT. Translated: CASRSGQNTEAFF.

This clonotype has more than one count but fewer than ten. The chain has TRBV5-1 and TRBJ2-3; either TRBD1 or TRBD2 may supply D (5 bases each). CDR1 and CDR2 from the germline V gene are SGHRS and YFSETQ. V was pared by 1 base and J by 0 bases, with 9 bases between. CDR3 length equals 15 residues. The CDR3 sequence is CASSLSWDSTDTQYF. DNA of the CDR3: TGCGCCAGCAGCTTGTCATGGGACAGCACAGATACGCAGTATTTT. The full variable domain, with the rest looked up from reference TRBV5-1 and TRBJ2-3, is KAGVTQTPRYLIKTRGQQVTLSCSPISGHRSVSWYQQTPGQGLQFLFEYFSETQRNKGNFPGRFSGRQFSNSRSEMNVSTLELGDSALYLCASSLSWDSTDTQYFGPGTRLTVL.

This clonotype was seen a few times. The chain recombines TRBV28 with TRBJ2-7; D assignment may be TRBD1 or TRBD2 (5 bases each). The CDR3 length is 13 residues. The ends were cut back, 6 bases at V and 10 bases at J, with 19 bases in the middle. CDR1 and CDR2 (germline): MDHEN, SYDVKM. The DNA of the CDR3 is TGTGCCAGCAGAAAGAGGGGTGGGGGAACCCAGTACTTC. Translating it yields CASRKRGGGTQYF.

This clonotype was picked up a small number of times. The rearrangement joins TRBV20-1 to TRBJ2-1; a weak D match, TRBD2 (7 bases). The CDR3 spans 13 residues. CDR1 DFQATT and CDR2 SNEGSKA come from the germline V gene (reference sequence). The germline V and J ends were trimmed by 7 bases and 5 bases, with 15 bases remaining between them. The chain's CDR3 is CSVVEGGNNEQFF. Written as DNA, the CDR3 is TGCAGTGTGGTAGAGGGGGGGAACAATGAGCAGTTCTTC.